This paragraph reports one T cell receptor beta chain. Its antigen is as yet unknown. This sample was taken from a study of shared clonotypes between healthy human individuals. CDR3 length equals 15 residues. Germline-derived CDR1 and CDR2 are SGHRS and YFSETQ. V shed 0 bases and J shed 1 base, with 9 bases lying between them. CD8 cells classed as naive were CD45RO-negative and positively selected for CCR7, excluding terminally differentiated effector memory CD45RA+ cells. Profiled with immunoSEQ multiplex PCR; TCRdb holds only in-frame clones, not every one. Of some 2,000,000 clones listed, about 95% are singletons. Broader study findings: Clonotype sharing among donors likely depends on sequencing depth. Although depth was large, rarefaction showed that sequencing of the sorted subsets was incomplete. Clonotype sharing across several donors was observed for roughly 5% of naive CD4 clonotypes.

Specimen: naive CD8+ T cells sorted from blood. The origin of this receptor is a man aged 18-30 years in good health. The chain employs TRBV5-1 and TRBJ2-3; D unclear. This CDR3 is CASSLVPQRTDTQYF. In DNA, the CDR3 is TGCGCCAGCAGCTTGGTACCCCAACGCACAGATACGCAGTATTTT.